This T cell receptor beta chain appears in the sequencing data of a study of cytomegalovirus exposure and HLA in healthy donors. Study-level findings and limits: Despite most TCR sequences being rare, some public TCRs occurred in many donors. Associated with cytomegalovirus, according to the listing, were around 170 TCR beta chains. Reports showed the classifier diagnosing cytomegalovirus status with high specificity and sensitivity.

From the 120-subject validation cohort, which was separate from the roughly 620-subject first cohort, the donors were drawn. Only in-frame clones appear in the TCRdb table, and some are missing; sequencing was by immunoSEQ multiplex PCR. The data hold 140,000 to 150,000 clones, with 94% observed a single time. In regard to this clone: What it binds is unknown.

The CDR3 sequence is 13 residues long. Trimming left V 0 bases short and J 3 bases short, with 6 bases between. From germline, CDR1 is LNHNV and CDR2 YYDKDF (reference sequence). The chain employs TRBV15 and TRBJ2-7; tentative D call: TRBD1 (5 bases). The sample consisted of PBMCs. This TCR was sampled from a man younger than 35 in good health and CMV-seropositive. CDR3 nucleotide sequence: TGTGCCACCAGCAGAGACAGGGACTACGAGCAGTACTTC. Translation gives CATSRDRDYEQYF.